The next 13 T cell receptor beta chains were all read from a single sample in a study of T cell responses to AZD1222 COVID-19 vaccine. TCRdb's copy holds only in-frame clones and misses some; the assay was immunoSEQ multiplex PCR. The data show 15,000 to 20,000 clones, about four fifths seen once. This specimen was peripheral blood, taken 28 days after the second AZD1222 dose. The source of these receptors is an adult who received the AZD1222 COVID-19 vaccine.

The rearrangement links TRBV11-3 to TRBJ2-1; D remains ambiguous. Trimming stripped 2 bases from V and 7 bases from J, with 9 bases between. This CDR3 spans 13 amino acids. Germline assignment: CDR1 SGHNT and CDR2 YENEEA. In nucleotides, the CDR3 is TGTGCCAGCAGCTTAACGATGCAAAATGAGCAGTTCTTC. Translating it yields CASSLTMQNEQFF.

The V gene is TRBV19, the J gene TRBJ2-2; weak D call: TRBD1 (6 bases). Trimming left V 4 bases short and J 1 base short, with 7 bases between. CDR3 length: 14 residues. Germline V lookup: CDR1 LNHDA, CDR2 SQIVND (reference sequence). CDR3 bases: TGTGCCAGTAGTAGGACAGTGAACACCGGGGAGCTGTTTTTT. This sequence encodes CASSRTVNTGELFF.

This chain connects TRBV4-2 to TRBJ2-5; D unclear. Trimming removed 1 base at V and 2 bases at J, with 5 bases between. Germline CDR1 reads LGHNA; CDR2 reads YNFKEQ. This CDR3 has 13 residues. The CDR3 region is CASSQGPQETQYF. The CDR3 nucleotides are TGTGCCAGCAGCCAAGGACCGCAAGAGACCCAGTACTTC.

The chain joins TRBV20-1 to TRBJ1-3; no clear D gene. The CDR3 length is 14 residues. V was pared by 3 bases and J by 0 bases, with 9 bases between. Germline CDR1 is DFQATT and CDR2 is SNEGSKA (reference sequence). DNA for the CDR3: TGCAGTGCTAGTCATGGGAGCTCTGGAAACACCATATATTTT. This encodes CSASHGSSGNTIYF.

The chain uses TRBV19 and TRBJ2-5; a weak D match, TRBD2 (7 bases). Germline V gene sequence: CDR1 LNHDA, CDR2 SQIVND (reference sequence). The CDR3 is made up of 14 amino acids. V was trimmed by 5 bases and J by 4 bases, leaving 14 bases between them. The CDR3 DNA is TGTGCCAGTAGTGAACAGGCGGGGGCAGAGACCCAGTACTTC. Its protein is CASSEQAGAETQYF.

The chain combines TRBV7-2 with TRBJ1-2; perhaps TRBD1 as D (5 bases). The CDR3 spans 14 residues. Trimming took off 0 bases at V and 4 bases at J, with 9 bases between the two ends. The germline CDR1 and CDR2 sequences are SGHTA and FQGNSA. The CDR3 loop is CASSLASGTYGYTF. The CDR3 coding sequence is TGTGCCAGCAGCTTAGCATCTGGGACCTATGGCTACACCTTC.

The V gene is TRBV5-4, the J gene TRBJ2-7, with 10 bases that match TRBD2. This CDR3 spans 19 amino acids. Germline lookup yields CDR1 SGHNT and CDR2 YYREEE (reference sequence). V shed 3 bases, J shed 7 bases, and the junction held 22 bases outside the gene matches. CDR3 coding DNA: TGTGCCAGCAGCTACACTAGAGGGTCTACTAGCGGGACCTTATCTGAGCAGTACTTC. This codes for CASSYTRGSTSGTLSEQYF.

CDR3: CASSFRWAGSGNTIYF. The CDR3 bases are TGTGCCAGCAGCTTTCGCTGGGCGGGTTCTGGAAACACCATATATTTT. V is TRBV5-5 and J is TRBJ1-3, with unresolved D. Germline lookup yields CDR1 SGHKS and CDR2 YYEKEE (reference sequence). The CDR3 spans 16 residues. V gave up 2 bases and J gave up 1 base, with 13 bases separating them.

The chain links TRBV5-1 to TRBJ2-1; possible D gene TRBD1, 7 bases. The CDR3 extends over 21 amino acids. V lost 3 bases to trimming and J lost 4 bases, with 32 bases between them. CDR1 and CDR2 from the germline V gene are SGHRS and YFSETQ. The CDR3 bases are TGCGCCAGCAGCTACAGGACAGGAAAGGAGGGATACGACGCGGTTTACAATGAGCAGTTCTTC. This encodes CASSYRTGKEGYDAVYNEQFF.

The V gene is TRBV7-9, the J gene TRBJ2-5; D remains unclear. CDR1 is SEHNR, CDR2 FQNEAQ, per germline (reference sequence). The CDR3 extends over 11 amino acids. V shed 5 bases and J shed 3 bases, with 4 bases lying between them. CDR3 loop: CASSIEETQYF. DNA of the CDR3: TGTGCCAGCAGCATCGAAGAGACCCAGTACTTC. Looking up the rest from reference TRBV7-9 and TRBJ2-5 gives the full variable domain: DTGVSQNPRHKITKRGQNVTFRCDPISEHNRLYWYRQTLGQGPEFLTYFQNEAQLEKSRLLSDRFSAERPKGSFSTLEIQRTEQGDSAMYLCASSIEETQYFGPGTRLLVL.

The chain joins TRBV7-2 to TRBJ2-1; perhaps TRBD2 as D (5 bases). V was pared by 1 base and J by 9 bases, with 10 bases between. Germline V gene lookup returns CDR1 SGHTA and CDR2 FQGNSA. This CDR3 comprises 13 residues. DNA for the CDR3: TGTGCCAGCAGCTTAGAACTAGGCCTTGAGCAGTTCTTC. This encodes CASSLELGLEQFF.

This chain uses TRBV6-6 with TRBJ1-2; the D gene is possibly TRBD1 (5 bases). CDR3 length: 14 amino acids. Trimming took 7 bases from V and 4 from J, leaving 16 bases between them. Germline values: CDR1 MNHNY, CDR2 SVGAGI (reference sequence). CDR3: CASKGEAPFYGYTF. CDR3 nucleotides: TGTGCCAGCAAAGGGGAGGCCCCTTTCTATGGCTACACCTTC.

The chain combines TRBV27 with TRBJ2-3; D possibly corresponds to TRBD2 (5 bases). The CDR3 loop spans 19 amino acids. The germline V gene encodes CDR1 MNHEY and CDR2 SMNVEV (reference sequence). The V end lost 5 bases, the J end lost 2 bases, and 26 bases lay between the germline ends. CDR3 in amino acids: CASSRRSTPAVRDTDTQYF. In nucleotides, the CDR3 is TGTGCCAGCAGTAGAAGAAGTACTCCCGCCGTGAGGGACACAGATACGCAGTATTTT.